The sequence of this T cell receptor (beta chain) was determined in a study of T cell responses to AZD1222 COVID-19 vaccine. Here immunoSEQ multiplex PCR was the method, and the copy in TCRdb shows in-frame clones only, minus some. The sample lists some 120,000 clones, more than 85% occurring once. Germline CDR1 SQVTM, CDR2 ANQGSEA. CDR3 length: 10 residues. V lost 2 bases, J lost 8 bases, and 6 bases lay in between. The origin of this receptor is an adult who received the AZD1222 COVID-19 vaccine. Material: peripheral blood, obtained 28 days after the second AZD1222 dose. J is TRBJ1-2 and V is TRBV29-1, with unresolved D. In nucleotides, the CDR3 is TGCAGCGTTGAAACGGGGGGCTACACCTTC. Encoded protein: CSVETGGYTF.